This is a list of T cell receptor beta chains from one sample in a study of cytomegalovirus exposure and HLA in healthy donors. The repertoire was sequenced with immunoSEQ multiplex PCR; TCRdb's copy has only in-frame clones and lacks some. The table lists 170,000 or so clones, roughly 80% of them singletons. Sequenced sample: PBMCs. The receptors originated from a middle-aged man in good health and CMV-seronegative. CDR3s leave out the opening cysteine and the closing phenylalanine or tryptophan. Each record gives: CDR3 length, J gene, V gene, CDR3 protein.

CDR3 length: 13
J gene: TRBJ2-4
V gene: TRBV28
CDR3 protein: ASSLWGSSQNIQY

CDR3 length: 14
J gene: TRBJ2-1
V gene: TRBV4-1
CDR3 protein: ASSQGRDRSYNEQF

CDR3 length: 12
J gene: TRBJ2-3
V gene: TRBV19
CDR3 protein: ASSRGSSTDTQY

CDR3 length: 13
J gene: TRBJ1-1
V gene: TRBV5-1
CDR3 protein: ASSLSWALKTEAF

CDR3 length: 12
J gene: TRBJ2-7
V gene: TRBV19
CDR3 protein: ASSLRDSFYEQY

CDR3 length: 13
J gene: TRBJ2-7
V gene: TRBV7-3
CDR3 protein: ASSLTRGRHYEQY

CDR3 length: 12
J gene: TRBJ1-2
V gene: TRBV6-5
CDR3 protein: ASSLGTGGGGYT

CDR3 length: 12
J gene: TRBJ2-7
V gene: TRBV7-2
CDR3 protein: ASSRSTGTYEQY

CDR3 length: 12
J gene: TRBJ1-4
V gene: TRBV19
CDR3 protein: ASMGTGEYEKLF

CDR3 length: 11
J gene: TRBJ2-7
V gene: TRBV18
CDR3 protein: ASSPQGTYEQY

CDR3 length: 14
J gene: TRBJ2-1
V gene: TRBV10-2
CDR3 protein: AAQQASGQHWNEQF

CDR3 length: 13
J gene: TRBJ2-1
V gene: TRBV4-2
CDR3 protein: ASSQGQGAPNEQF

CDR3 length: 12
J gene: TRBJ1-2
V gene: TRBV2
CDR3 protein: ASSTGRQTGGYT

CDR3 length: 13
J gene: TRBJ2-7
V gene: TRBV4-3
CDR3 protein: ASSQDAGLTYEQY

CDR3 length: 14
J gene: TRBJ2-1
V gene: TRBV29-1
CDR3 protein: SVSGPPTSSYNEQF

CDR3 length: 13
J gene: TRBJ2-1
V gene: TRBV15
CDR3 protein: ATSREAGGLNEQF

CDR3 length: 11
J gene: TRBJ2-1
V gene: TRBV4-3
CDR3 protein: ASSQGPYNEQF

CDR3 length: 11
J gene: TRBJ2-2
V gene: TRBV30
CDR3 protein: AWSVRGDGELF

CDR3 length: 13
J gene: TRBJ2-7
V gene: TRBV4-3
CDR3 protein: ASSQDQGRAYEQY

CDR3 length: 13
J gene: TRBJ1-1
V gene: TRBV7-2
CDR3 protein: ASSLGGHLNTEAF

CDR3 length: 12
J gene: TRBJ1-2
V gene: TRBV5-1
CDR3 protein: ASSLGGDTPGYT

CDR3 length: 12
J gene: TRBJ2-5
V gene: TRBV7-3
CDR3 protein: ASSLRDSQETQY

CDR3 length: 17
J gene: TRBJ2-1
V gene: TRBV27
CDR3 protein: ASSPLRLAGKAGGNEQF

CDR3 length: 13
J gene: TRBJ2-3
V gene: TRBV4-1
CDR3 protein: ASRALAGGLDTQY

CDR3 length: 13
J gene: TRBJ1-1
V gene: TRBV7-2
CDR3 protein: ASSLGRGRNTEAF

CDR3 length: 13
J gene: TRBJ1-4
V gene: TRBV4-1
CDR3 protein: ASSQRQGLNEKLF

CDR3 length: 11
J gene: TRBJ2-1
V gene: TRBV7-3
CDR3 protein: ASRFTGGNEQF

CDR3 length: 12
J gene: TRBJ1-1
V gene: TRBV7-9
CDR3 protein: SSSLEPVLTEAF

CDR3 length: 12
J gene: TRBJ2-1
V gene: TRBV19
CDR3 protein: ASSRRQVGNEQF

CDR3 length: 15
J gene: TRBJ2-5
V gene: TRBV25-1
CDR3 protein: ASSVSMGGGDQETQY

CDR3 length: 13
J gene: TRBJ1-2
V gene: TRBV19
CDR3 protein: ASTDASFPNYGYT

CDR3 length: 11
J gene: TRBJ1-1
V gene: TRBV7-8
CDR3 protein: ASSFWTVGEAF

CDR3 length: 11
J gene: TRBJ1-2
V gene: TRBV29-1
CDR3 protein: SVVRSRSVGYT

CDR3 length: 15
J gene: TRBJ2-1
V gene: TRBV5-1
CDR3 protein: ASSLVLAGGPANEQF

CDR3 length: 17
J gene: TRBJ2-3
V gene: TRBV5-8
CDR3 protein: ASSLGHAGTSVVTDTQY

CDR3 length: 11
J gene: TRBJ1-2
V gene: TRBV6-6
CDR3 protein: ASSLTGDYGYT

CDR3 length: 14
J gene: TRBJ2-3
V gene: TRBV11-2
CDR3 protein: ASSLGASASTDTQY

CDR3 length: 13
J gene: TRBJ1-5
V gene: TRBV5-1
CDR3 protein: ASSFTGQSNQPQH

CDR3 length: 12
J gene: TRBJ2-5
V gene: TRBV5-4
CDR3 protein: ASSPQDLQETQY

CDR3 length: 14
J gene: TRBJ2-7
V gene: TRBV28
CDR3 protein: ASRPNGQGNVYEQY

CDR3 length: 12
J gene: TRBJ1-2
V gene: TRBV7-9
CDR3 protein: SSSSNRQIYGYT

CDR3 length: 13
J gene: TRBJ1-1
V gene: TRBV19
CDR3 protein: ATKREALLNTEAF

CDR3 length: 14
J gene: TRBJ1-1
V gene: TRBV4-1
CDR3 protein: ASSQGEGSFWTEAF

CDR3 length: 12
J gene: TRBJ1-1
V gene: TRBV9
CDR3 protein: ASSPGRGGTEAF

CDR3 length: 12
J gene: TRBJ1-2
V gene: TRBV5-1
CDR3 protein: ASSLEGTNYGYT

CDR3 length: 10
J gene: TRBJ2-7
V gene: TRBV10-3
CDR3 protein: AIGRETGVEY

CDR3 length: 18
J gene: TRBJ2-2
V gene: TRBV5-1
CDR3 protein: ASSFDWNSGRAGRTGELF

CDR3 length: 12
J gene: TRBJ2-7
V gene: TRBV5-1
CDR3 protein: ASSMGDNTYEQY

CDR3 length: 11
J gene: TRBJ2-2
V gene: TRBV7-2
CDR3 protein: ASRRDTAWELF

CDR3 length: 13
J gene: TRBJ2-5
V gene: TRBV4-1
CDR3 protein: ASRDRGSPQETQY

CDR3 length: 11
J gene: TRBJ1-2
V gene: TRBV6-5
CDR3 protein: ASSYDRRYGYT